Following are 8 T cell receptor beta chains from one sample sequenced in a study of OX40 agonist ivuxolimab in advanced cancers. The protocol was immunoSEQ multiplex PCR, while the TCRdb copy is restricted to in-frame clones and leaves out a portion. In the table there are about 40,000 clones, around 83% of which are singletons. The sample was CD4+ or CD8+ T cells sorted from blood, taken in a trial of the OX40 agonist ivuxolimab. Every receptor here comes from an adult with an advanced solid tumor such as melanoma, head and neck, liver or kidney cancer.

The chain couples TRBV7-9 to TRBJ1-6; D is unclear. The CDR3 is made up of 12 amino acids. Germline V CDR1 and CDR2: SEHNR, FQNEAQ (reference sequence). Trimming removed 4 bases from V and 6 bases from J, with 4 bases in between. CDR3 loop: CASSSVNSPLHF. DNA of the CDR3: TGTGCCAGCAGCTCCGTTAATTCACCCCTCCACTTT.

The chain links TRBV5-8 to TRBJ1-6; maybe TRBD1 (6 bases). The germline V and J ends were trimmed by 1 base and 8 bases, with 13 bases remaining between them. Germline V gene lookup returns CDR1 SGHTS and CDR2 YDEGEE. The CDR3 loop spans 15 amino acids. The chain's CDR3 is CASSLTGFGDSPLHF. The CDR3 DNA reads TGTGCCAGCAGCTTGACAGGGTTTGGGGATTCACCCCTCCACTTT. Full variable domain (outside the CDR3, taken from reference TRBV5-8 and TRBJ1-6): EAGVTQSPTHLIKTRGQQATLRCSPISGHTSVYWYQQALGLGLQFLLWYDEGEERNRGNFPPRFSGRQFPNYSSELNVNALELEDSALYLCASSLTGFGDSPLHFGNGTRLTVT.

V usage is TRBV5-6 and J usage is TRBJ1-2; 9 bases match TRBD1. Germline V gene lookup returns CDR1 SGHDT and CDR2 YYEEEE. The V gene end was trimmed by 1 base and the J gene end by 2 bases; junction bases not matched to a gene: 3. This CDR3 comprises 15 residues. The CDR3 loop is CASSLLGTGNYGYTF. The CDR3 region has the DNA TGTGCCAGCAGCTTGTTGGGGACAGGGAACTATGGCTACACCTTC.

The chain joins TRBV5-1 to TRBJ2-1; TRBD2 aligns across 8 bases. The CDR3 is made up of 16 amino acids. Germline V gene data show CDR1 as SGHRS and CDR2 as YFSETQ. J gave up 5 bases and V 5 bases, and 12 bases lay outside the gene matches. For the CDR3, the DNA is TGCGCCAGCAGGAACTCCGGGACTAGGTCTGACAATGAGCAGTTCTTC. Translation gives CASRNSGTRSDNEQFF.

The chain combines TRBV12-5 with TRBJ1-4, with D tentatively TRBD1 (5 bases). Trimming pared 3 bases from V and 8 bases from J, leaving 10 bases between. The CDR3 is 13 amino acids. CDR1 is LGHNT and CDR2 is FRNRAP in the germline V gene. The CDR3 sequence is CASGFGGGEKLFF. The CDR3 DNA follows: TGTGCTAGTGGTTTTGGGGGTGGGGAAAAACTGTTTTTT.

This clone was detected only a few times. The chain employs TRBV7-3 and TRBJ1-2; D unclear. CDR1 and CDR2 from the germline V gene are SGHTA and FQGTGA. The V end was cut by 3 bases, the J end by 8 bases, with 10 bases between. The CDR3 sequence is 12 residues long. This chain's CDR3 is CASSFRAKGYTF. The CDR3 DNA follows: TGTGCCAGCAGCTTCCGAGCGAAGGGCTACACCTTC.

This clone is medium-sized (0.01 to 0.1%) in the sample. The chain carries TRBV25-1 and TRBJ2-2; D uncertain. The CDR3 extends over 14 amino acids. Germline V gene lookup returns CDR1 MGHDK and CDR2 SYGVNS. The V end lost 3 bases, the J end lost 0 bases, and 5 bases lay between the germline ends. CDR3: CASSDRANTGELFF. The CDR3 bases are TGTGCCAGCAGTGATAGGGCGAACACCGGGGAGCTGTTTTTT.

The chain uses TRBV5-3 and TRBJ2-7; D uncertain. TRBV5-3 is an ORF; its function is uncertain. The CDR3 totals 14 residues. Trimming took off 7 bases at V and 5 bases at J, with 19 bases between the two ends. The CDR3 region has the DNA TGTGCCAGACTTCGTACCCAATCTCTTCACGAGCAGTACTTC. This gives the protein CARLRTQSLHEQYF.